The rows below give T cell receptor beta chains drawn from one sample of a study of identical twins. From the 5' RACE reads, TCRdb called clonotypes with MiXCR, one entry per CDR3 protein. The sample contains about 470,000 distinct CDR3 sequences, about 24% of which appear only once. The data were also submitted as part of a second study, on T cells expressing NK-cell markers.

Source material: CD4+ T cells sorted from blood. These receptors were taken from a young woman in good health. CDR3s include the opening cysteine and the closing phenylalanine or tryptophan. D genes are given only for firm matches. The size of a clone is reported for some rows only, either as once, few or many, or as a class for expanded clones.

>TRBV9|NA|NA|TRBJ2-5
TGTGCCAGCAGCGTGGGTCTGGCCGGAGAGACCCAGTACTTC
CASSVGLAGETQYF
>TRBV15|NA|few|TRBJ2-1
TGTGCCACCAGCCCCACAGGGTTATACAATGAGCAGTTCTTC
CATSPTGLYNEQFF
>TRBV7-8|NA|NA|TRBJ1-1
TGTGCCAGCAGTTACGGACAGCCAAACACTGAAGCTTTCTTT
CASSYGQPNTEAFF
>TRBV5-1|TRBD2|few|TRBJ2-7
TGCGCCAGCAGCTTTACGTATCGCGGGGGGTCCTCCTACGAGCAGTACTTC
CASSFTYRGGSSYEQYF
>TRBV5-1|NA|few|TRBJ2-1
TGCGCCAGCAGCGGAGCGGTACCCTACAATGAGCAGTTCTTC
CASSGAVPYNEQFF
>TRBV20-1|TRBD2|many|TRBJ2-2
TGCAGTGCTAGACGGGGTAGCGGGGACACCGGGGAGCTGTTTTTT
CSARRGSGDTGELFF
>TRBV4-2|TRBD2|NA|TRBJ2-2
TGTGCCAGCAGCCAAGGGGGAGGGTTAATAGACACCGGGGAGCTGTTTTTT
CASSQGGGLIDTGELFF
>TRBV29-1|NA|NA|TRBJ2-1
TGCAGCGTTCGAAAGCAGCCCTCCTACAATGAGCAGTTCTTC
CSVRKQPSYNEQFF
>TRBV18|NA|NA|TRBJ2-7
TGTGCCAGCTCACTCGGAGCTGGAACTTCCTACGAGCAGTACTTC
CASSLGAGTSYEQYF
>TRBV27|TRBD2|few|TRBJ2-1
TGTGCCAGCAGTATAGCGGGGGGGCCATACAATGAGCAGTTCTTC
CASSIAGGPYNEQFF
>TRBV5-1|NA|NA|TRBJ2-3
TGCGCCAGCAGCTCGCTCAGCACCCAAGATACGCAGTATTTT
CASSSLSTQDTQYF
>TRBV19|TRBD1|few|TRBJ2-2
TGTGCCAGTAGAGGACAGGGGATCACCGGGGAGCTGTTTTTT
CASRGQGITGELFF
>TRBV12-3/TRBV12-4|TRBD1|few|TRBJ1-5
TGTGCCAGCATACAGGGGGCGCGTGACAATCAGCCCCAGCATTTT
CASIQGARDNQPQHF
>TRBV5-1|NA|few|TRBJ1-4
TGCGCCAGCAGCTTGGGTTGGGGGTTTGAAAAACTGTTTTTT
CASSLGWGFEKLFF
>TRBV5-1|NA|NA|TRBJ1-2
TGCGCCAGCAGCTTGGTCGGAGAAAACTATGGCTACACCTTC
CASSLVGENYGYTF
>TRBV2|NA|NA|TRBJ2-1
TGTGCCAGCAGTGTCTCCACAACCACCAATGAGCAGTTCTTC
CASSVSTTTNEQFF
>TRBV10-3|TRBD2|NA|TRBJ2-3
TGTGCCATCAGGGAGACTAGCGGGAGAACTAGCACAGATACGCAGTATTTT
CAIRETSGRTSTDTQYF
>TRBV7-3|NA|few|TRBJ2-1
TGTGCCAGCAGCTCGCAGGGTGAAACGGCCACAGAGCAGTTCTTC
CASSSQGETATEQFF
>TRBV6-2/TRBV6-3|NA|NA|TRBJ1-5
TGTGCCAGCAGAAGGGGACTGGATCAGCCCCAGCATTTT
CASRRGLDQPQHF
>TRBV20-1|TRBD2|few|TRBJ2-1
TGCAGTGCCCCGAAGGGGACTAGCGGGGGTAATGAGCAGTTCTTC
CSAPKGTSGGNEQFF
>TRBV7-2|NA|NA|TRBJ2-7
TGTGCCAGCAGCTTAGTTAGGGGCGGGGAGTCCTACGAGCAGTACTTC
CASSLVRGGESYEQYF
>TRBV5-1|TRBD1|few|TRBJ1-1
TGCGCCAGCAGCTTCGGGCGGGCAGGGGGGACTGAAGCTTTCTTT
CASSFGRAGGTEAFF
>TRBV6-2/TRBV6-3|NA|few|TRBJ1-5
TGTGCCAGCAGTTATCGCGGCATGAGCAATCAGCCCCAGCATTTT
CASSYRGMSNQPQHF
>TRBV9|TRBD2|few|TRBJ2-1
TGTGCCAGCAGCGTTGAGACTAGCGGATGGGAGCAGTTCTTC
CASSVETSGWEQFF
>TRBV12-3/TRBV12-4|TRBD1|few|TRBJ2-7
TGTGCCAGCAGCCGGACAGGGCGGGAGCAGTACTTC
CASSRTGREQYF
>TRBV7-9|TRBD1|NA|TRBJ2-7
TGTGCCAGCAGCTTCCCGGGACAGGGTGGCTACGAGCAGTACTTC
CASSFPGQGGYEQYF
>TRBV12-3/TRBV12-4|NA|NA|TRBJ2-5
TGTGCCTGCACCCGCCTTCTTAGTGGGGGGGGGCGAGGTCGAGAGACCCAGTACTTC
CACTRLLSGGGRGRETQYF
>TRBV7-3|NA|NA|TRBJ2-7
TGTGCCAGCAGCTTAGGGCCCTCGAGGGAGCAGTACTTC
CASSLGPSREQYF
>TRBV20-1|TRBD1|NA|TRBJ1-4
TGCAGTGCCAGGACAGGGTTGCCTAATGAAAAACTGTTTTTT
CSARTGLPNEKLFF
>TRBV5-1|NA|many|TRBJ1-1
TGCGCCAGCAGCTTGTTGGGGGGGAACACTGAAGCTTTCTTT
CASSLLGGNTEAFF
>TRBV5-1|TRBD1|NA|TRBJ1-3
TGCGCCAGCAGGGAACAGGGGGCGCATGGAAACACCATATATTTT
CASREQGAHGNTIYF
>TRBV15|NA|few|TRBJ1-1
TGTGCCACCGGGATAGGAGGGGGTAGAACTGAAGCTTTCTTT
CATGIGGGRTEAFF
>TRBV7-7|NA|few|TRBJ2-1
TGTGCCAGCAGCCGCCTCTCATGGAATGAGCAGTTCTTC
CASSRLSWNEQFF
>TRBV20-1|NA|NA|TRBJ2-2
TGCAGTGCGTGGACCAGGAACACCGGGGAGCTGTTTTTT
CSAWTRNTGELFF
>TRBV10-3|NA|few|TRBJ2-7
TGTGCCATCACCGCGGGCTACGAGCAGTACTTC
CAITAGYEQYF
>TRBV5-1|TRBD2|NA|TRBJ2-5
TGCGCCAGCAGCGACCTCGGGACTACCCAAGAGACCCAGTACTTC
CASSDLGTTQETQYF
>TRBV7-2|NA|few|TRBJ2-5
TGTGCCAGCAGCTTACGACTGACAGAAGAGACCCAGTACTTC
CASSLRLTEETQYF
>TRBV11-3|NA|NA|TRBJ2-5
TGTGCCAGCAGCCCTCGATCCGAAGAGACCCAGTACTTC
CASSPRSEETQYF
>TRBV12-3/TRBV12-4|NA|few|TRBJ2-3
TGTGCCAGCAGTTTAATTCGCGGGGGCACAGATACGCAGTATTTT
CASSLIRGGTDTQYF
>TRBV7-9|NA|NA|TRBJ2-5
TGTGCCAGCAGCCGCGGGACTCGGCAAGAGACCCAGTACTTC
CASSRGTRQETQYF
>TRBV25-1|NA|NA|TRBJ1-1
TGTGCCAGCAGTGTCCAGGGGCGCGGGGGTACTGAAGCTTTCTTT
CASSVQGRGGTEAFF
>TRBV5-1|NA|few|TRBJ2-6
TGCGCCAGCAGCTTGATACCTGACTACTCTGGGGCCAACGTCCTGACTTTC
CASSLIPDYSGANVLTF
>TRBV4-2|NA|few|TRBJ1-1
TGTGCCAGCGGGGCCGCAGGGTACACTGAAGCTTTCTTT
CASGAAGYTEAFF